These 26 T cell receptor beta chains were all obtained from the same sample, sequenced in a study of cytomegalovirus exposure and HLA in healthy donors. The primer mix had 60 Vbeta and 13 Jbeta primers. The method was immunoSEQ multiplex PCR; TCRdb's version includes in-frame clones alone and lacks a portion of them. Of approximately 170,000 clones in the sample, 85% were seen once. Sequencing used PBMCs. The receptors shown here come from a boy under 10 years old in good health and CMV-seronegative.

The genes are TRBV9 and TRBJ1-5; D is possibly TRBD1 (6 bases). Germline values: CDR1 SGDLS, CDR2 YYNGEE. With 7 bases removed from V and 4 bases from J, the gap between germline ends came to 18 bases. The CDR3 contains 15 residues. CDR3 coding DNA: TGTGCCAGCCTACGACAGGCTTCTTTTAATCAGCCCCAGCATTTT. Its translation: CASLRQASFNQPQHF. Complete variable domain (other parts from reference TRBV9 and TRBJ1-5): DSGVTQTPKHLITATGQRVTLRCSPRSGDLSVYWYQQSLDQGLQFLIQYYNGEERAKGNILERFSAQQFPDLHSELNLSSLELGDSALYFCASLRQASFNQPQHFGDGTRLSIL.

The rearrangement joins TRBV2 to TRBJ1-5; a weak D match, TRBD1 (5 bases). From germline, CDR1 is SNHLY and CDR2 FYNNEI. Trimming cost V 9 bases and J 10 bases, with 22 bases left between them. The CDR3 totals 14 residues. CDR3 sequence reads: CASRADGGAPPQHF. The CDR3 coding sequence is TGTGCCAGTCGAGCCGACGGCGGGGCCCCACCCCAGCATTTT.

V gene TRBV6-1 combines with J gene TRBJ1-5; no clear D. This CDR3 has 15 amino acids. Trimming removed 2 bases from V and 3 bases from J, with 11 bases in between. Germline CDR1 reads MNHNS; CDR2 reads SASEGT. The CDR3 coding sequence is TGTGCCAGCAGTGAATCTCCAGATCACAATCAGCCCCAGCATTTT. This encodes CASSESPDHNQPQHF.

The gene calls are TRBV5-4 and TRBJ2-5, with D hard to call. CDR3 length: 15 amino acids. V was trimmed by 0 bases and J by 0 bases, leaving 9 bases between them. Germline CDR1 SGHNT, CDR2 YYREEE (reference sequence). CDR3 bases: TGTGCCAGCAGCTTGGCCCAAATGTACCAAGAGACCCAGTACTTC. Protein: CASSLAQMYQETQYF.

This clone was observed once. This CDR3 is CASSPRRAQETQYF. The CDR3 DNA reads TGCGCCAGCAGCCCCCGCAGGGCGCAAGAGACCCAGTACTTC. The rearrangement uses TRBV4-1 and TRBJ2-5; D is perhaps TRBD1 (5 bases). Trimming took off 4 bases at V and 2 bases at J, with 11 bases between the two ends. The CDR3 sequence is 14 residues long. Looked up from germline, CDR1 is MGHRA and CDR2 is YSYEKL.

The chain is built from TRBV5-1 and TRBJ2-5; D is perhaps TRBD1 (6 bases). The CDR3 length is 18 residues. V lost 8 bases and J lost 1, with 27 bases in between. CDR1 is SGHRS and CDR2 is YFSETQ in the germline V gene. The CDR3, as DNA: TGCGCCAGGCACAAATCCCGGAAAGACAAGGGGGTCCAAGAGACCCAGTACTTC. It codes for CARHKSRKDKGVQETQYF.

The rearrangement links TRBV16 to TRBJ2-1; 7 positions match TRBD1. The length of the CDR3 is 16 residues. The germline V gene has CDR1 KGHSY and CDR2 FQNENV. V lost 4 bases, J lost 4 bases, and 10 bases stayed unmatched. The CDR3 nucleotides are TGTGCCAGCAGCCGTAGTACCGGGACAGCTTACAATGAGCAGTTCTTC. As protein: CASSRSTGTAYNEQFF. Variable domain in full (rest from reference TRBV16 and TRBJ2-1): GEEVAQTPKHLVRGEGQKAKLYCAPIKGHSYVFWYQQVLKNEFKFLISFQNENVFDETGMPKERFSAKCLPNSPCSLEIQATKLEDSAVYFCASSRSTGTAYNEQFFGPGTRLTVL.

The chain is built from TRBV5-1 and TRBJ1-1, with 9 positions matching TRBD1. V gave up 3 bases and J gave up 0 bases; unmatched junction bases: 6. Germline loops: CDR1 SGHRS, CDR2 YFSETQ. CDR3 length: 16 amino acids. For the CDR3, the DNA is TGCGCCAGCAGCTCCTTGGACAGGGGCCTGAACACTGAAGCTTTCTTT. Its translation is CASSSLDRGLNTEAFF.

The chain couples TRBV5-1 to TRBJ2-3; perhaps TRBD1 as D (6 bases). The germline gives CDR1 SGHRS, CDR2 YFSETQ. The CDR3 covers 15 residues. With 5 bases removed from V and 0 bases from J, the gap between germline ends came to 13 bases. For the CDR3, the DNA is TGCGCCAGCAGACAGGGCTACAGTAGCACAGATACGCAGTATTTT. This translates into CASRQGYSSTDTQYF.

The chain has TRBV10-3 and TRBJ2-1, with a weak D call TRBD2 (6 bases). The germline V gene encodes CDR1 ENHRY and CDR2 SYGVKD. The V and J ends lost 6 bases and 8 bases respectively, with 8 bases between them. The CDR3 length is 11 residues. CDR3 region: CAISSSDEQFF. DNA of the CDR3: TGTGCCATCAGCTCTAGCGATGAGCAGTTCTTC.

This chain connects TRBV5-1 to TRBJ2-5; no clear D. The CDR3 totals 15 residues. Trimming removed 0 bases at V and 5 bases at J, with 14 bases between. The germline CDR1 and CDR2 sequences are SGHRS and YFSETQ. The CDR3 region has the DNA TGCGCCAGCAGCTTGGACTGGGTCTCCAGGGAGACCCAGTACTTC. Translated, it gives CASSLDWVSRETQYF.

CDR3 nucleotides: TGTGCCAGCAGCTTGGAGGGACAGGGTGGCGGGCAGTATTTT. Translated, it gives CASSLEGQGGGQYF. The rearrangement uses TRBV5-4 and TRBJ2-3; the match to TRBD1 covers 9 bases. The CDR3 covers 14 residues. The V gene end was trimmed by 0 bases and the J gene end by 11 bases; junction bases not matched to a gene: 7. Germline CDR1 reads SGHNT; CDR2 reads YYREEE (reference sequence).

This clone has more than one count but fewer than ten. The chain links TRBV13 to TRBJ2-4; TRBD2 matches 12 bases. The CDR3 loop spans 17 amino acids. Germline V CDR1 and CDR2: PRHDT, FYEKMQ (reference sequence). V shed 0 bases and J 8 bases; nucleotides not matched to a gene: 8. CDR3 nucleotide sequence: TGTGCCAGCAGCTTAGGCACGGAGACTAGCGGGGGAGACATTCAGTACTTC. This encodes CASSLGTETSGGDIQYF.

The chain has TRBV27 and TRBJ2-1, with 16 bases fitting TRBD2. CDR3 length equals 19 residues. The ends lost 3 bases at V and 2 bases at J; junction bases unmatched: 7. The germline V gene encodes CDR1 MNHEY and CDR2 SMNVEV (reference sequence). As DNA, the CDR3 is TGTGCCAGCAGTTTCCCCGGGACTAGCGGGAGGGCCCCCTACAATGAGCAGTTCTTC. It codes for CASSFPGTSGRAPYNEQFF.

In its sample, this clone was seen once. The rearrangement joins TRBV28 to TRBJ2-7, with D possibly TRBD1 on 6 matching bases. Germline lookup yields CDR1 MDHEN and CDR2 SYDVKM. V gave up 2 bases and J gave up 3 bases, with 8 bases separating them. This CDR3 spans 13 amino acids. This chain's CDR3 is CASSLGGRYEQYV. DNA for the CDR3: TGTGCCAGCAGTTTAGGGGGCCGCTACGAGCAGTACGTC.

Only one count was recorded for this clone. V and J are TRBV10-2 and TRBJ2-5; 8 nucleotides agree with TRBD1. Trimming at V came to 6 bases and at J to 2 bases, leaving 8 bases not matched to a gene. The length of the CDR3 is 15 residues. Germline V gene data show CDR1 as WSHSY and CDR2 as SAAADI. The CDR3 spells CASRGDRGRQETQYF. In DNA form, the CDR3 reads TGCGCCAGCAGGGGAGACAGGGGAAGGCAAGAGACCCAGTACTTC.

The rearrangement links TRBV27 to TRBJ2-1; possibly TRBD1 for D (6 bases). Germline V gene sequence: CDR1 MNHEY, CDR2 SMNVEV (reference sequence). The CDR3 contains 15 residues. V was clipped by 5 bases and J by 7 bases, with 18 bases between them. The CDR3 DNA is TGTGCCAGCAGTCAACCTAAACAGGGCATGAATGAGCAGTTCTTC. It is translated as CASSQPKQGMNEQFF.

The DNA for the CDR3 is TGTGCCAGCCGACTTGGAGGAAGGAAGTTCTTC. Protein: CASRLGGRKFF. This chain uses TRBV11-2 with TRBJ2-1; possible D gene TRBD2, 5 bases. Germline V CDR1 and CDR2: SGHAT, FQNNGV. V dropped 8 bases and J dropped 14 bases, with 16 bases sitting between them. The CDR3 extends over 11 amino acids.

This chain joins TRBV27 and TRBJ1-1; 7 bases line up with TRBD1. After removal of 6 bases from V and 2 bases from J, the junction contained 12 bases not matched to a gene. The CDR3 has 16 amino acids. Germline lookup yields CDR1 MNHEY and CDR2 SMNVEV (reference sequence). The CDR3 DNA is TGTGCCAGCAGCTCTCTGGACCGGGACAGCAACACTGAAGCTTTCTTT. Encoded protein: CASSSLDRDSNTEAFF.

This chain joins TRBV6-5 and TRBJ1-1, with 10 bases identical to TRBD1. CDR1 and CDR2 (germline): MNHEY, SVGAGI. The CDR3 runs 11 residues. Trimming removed 6 bases from V and 13 bases from J; junction bases left unmatched: 5. CDR3 DNA: TGTGCCAGCAGCCCGGGACAGGGGTATTTCTTT. Amino acid sequence: CASSPGQGYFF.

The chain recombines TRBV9 with TRBJ2-2; 10 nucleotides line up with TRBD2. Germline values: CDR1 SGDLS, CDR2 YYNGEE. J gave up 7 bases and V 4 bases, and 19 bases lay outside the gene matches. The CDR3 covers 19 residues. This CDR3 is CASSPPPRAGGPRVGELFF. In DNA form, the CDR3 reads TGTGCCAGCAGCCCCCCTCCCCGAGCGGGAGGGCCCCGGGTCGGGGAGCTGTTTTTT. Based on the CDR3 plus reference TRBV9 and TRBJ2-2, the full variable domain is DSGVTQTPKHLITATGQRVTLRCSPRSGDLSVYWYQQSLDQGLQFLIQYYNGEERAKGNILERFSAQQFPDLHSELNLSSLELGDSALYFCASSPPPRAGGPRVGELFFGEGSRLTVL.

The chain employs TRBV2 and TRBJ2-7, with unresolved D. Germline loops: CDR1 SNHLY, CDR2 FYNNEI. V was clipped by 4 bases and J by 1 base, with 8 bases between them. The CDR3 is 13 residues long. The CDR3 region is CASSAAVSYEQYV. Here the CDR3 DNA reads TGTGCCAGCAGTGCGGCGGTATCCTACGAGCAGTACGTC.

This clone was observed once. V gene TRBV5-1 combines with J gene TRBJ2-5; no firm D call. V lost 4 bases and J lost 4, with 8 bases in between. The CDR3 consists of 12 residues. CDR1 and CDR2 (germline): SGHRS, YFSETQ. CDR3 nucleotides: TGCGCCAGCAGCCCATTGCGAGAGACCCAGTACTTC. It translates to CASSPLRETQYF.

This sequence joins TRBV9 and TRBJ1-4, with a tentative D call TRBD1 (5 bases). The CDR3 covers 15 residues. Germline V CDR1 and CDR2: SGDLS, YYNGEE. Trimming pared 0 bases from V and 8 bases from J, leaving 14 bases between. CDR3: CASSVDGGMGEKLFF. The CDR3 region has the DNA TGTGCCAGCAGCGTAGACGGGGGGATGGGGGAAAAACTGTTTTTT. The full variable domain, completed using reference TRBV9 and TRBJ1-4, is DSGVTQTPKHLITATGQRVTLRCSPRSGDLSVYWYQQSLDQGLQFLIQYYNGEERAKGNILERFSAQQFPDLHSELNLSSLELGDSALYFCASSVDGGMGEKLFFGSGTQLSVL.

V is TRBV5-6 and J is TRBJ1-5, with D perhaps matching TRBD1 (5 bases). Germline V gene sequence: CDR1 SGHDT, CDR2 YYEEEE. This CDR3 has 12 amino acids. Trimming shortened V by 0 bases and J by 13 bases, and 11 bases separated the two germline ends. The CDR3 region has the DNA TGTGCCAGCAGCTTGGCGTTGGGACTACAGCATTTT. Translated: CASSLALGLQHF. Drawing the rest from reference TRBV5-6 and TRBJ1-5, the complete variable domain is DAGVTQSPTHLIKTRGQQVTLRCSPKSGHDTVSWYQQALGQGPQFIFQYYEEEERQRGNFPDRFSGHQFPNYSSELNVNALLLGDSALYLCASSLALGLQHFGDGTRLSIL.

CDR3 nucleotides: TGCGCCAGCACCCCCAGACAGCCCGGAGAGAACTACACCTTC. It is translated as CASTPRQPGENYTF. The rearrangement uses TRBV10-1 and TRBJ1-2; a possible D gene is TRBD1 (5 bases). The CDR3 covers 14 residues. Trimming removed 7 bases at V and 10 bases at J, with 22 bases between. The germline V gene has CDR1 WNHNN and CDR2 SYGVQD (reference sequence).